The clone carrying this T cell receptor beta chain appeared a few times. This sample was included in a study of blood T cells in healthy people across ages. Each sample had at least 6 million PBMCs isolated. For the second PCR, which ran for 7 to 11 cycles, a sample-barcoded 5' primer and a J-beta primer mix were used. The template-switch adaptor, which had 12 random nucleotides, put a tag on each cDNA molecule. TCRdb processed the 5' RACE reads anew with MiXCR; each CDR3 protein has one entry. Here the sample spans more than 1,000,000 distinct CDR3 sequences, 25% being singletons. The CDR3 contains 15 residues. V was pared by 2 bases and J by 2 bases, with 3 bases of the junction left unmatched. The germline V gene has CDR1 MRHNA and CDR2 SNTAGT. This sample was shared with a second study, whose subject was T cells of mothers and their children. That paper states: Biologically related mothers and children overlapped slightly more than unrelated pairs, a non-significant difference. None of the identified T cell clones proved to be persistent microchimeric clones.

Material for sequencing was blood. The sequence was collected from a girl aged 2 to 9 in good health. This chain joins TRBV6-4 and TRBJ2-3; TRBD2 matches 8 bases. The CDR3 sequence: CASSDGRGATDTQYF. The CDR3 coding sequence is TGTGCCAGCAGTGACGGGCGGGGGGCCACAGATACGCAGTATTTT.